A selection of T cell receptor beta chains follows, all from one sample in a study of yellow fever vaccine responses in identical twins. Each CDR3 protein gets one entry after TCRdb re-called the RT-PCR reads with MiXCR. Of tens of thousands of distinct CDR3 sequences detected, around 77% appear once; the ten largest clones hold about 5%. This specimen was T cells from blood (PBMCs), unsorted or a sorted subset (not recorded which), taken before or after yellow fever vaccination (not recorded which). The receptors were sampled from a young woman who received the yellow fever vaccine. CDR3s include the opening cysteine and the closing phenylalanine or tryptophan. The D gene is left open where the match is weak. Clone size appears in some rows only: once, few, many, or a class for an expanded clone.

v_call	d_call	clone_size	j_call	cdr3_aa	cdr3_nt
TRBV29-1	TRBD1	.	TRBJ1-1	CSVDRVSHTEAFF	TGCAGCGTGGACAGGGTATCGCACACTGAAGCTTTCTTT
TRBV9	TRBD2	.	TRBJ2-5	CASSRGLAGSQETQYF	TGTGCCAGCAGCAGGGGACTAGCGGGGAGCCAAGAGACCCAGTACTTC
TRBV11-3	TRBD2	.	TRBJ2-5	CASSPTSGQPLGETQYF	TGTGCCAGCAGCCCTACTAGCGGGCAACCGCTAGGGGAGACCCAGTACTTC
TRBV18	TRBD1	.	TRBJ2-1	CASSPTGWLSGNEQFF	TGTGCCAGCTCACCGACAGGGTGGTTGAGTGGGAATGAGCAGTTCTTC
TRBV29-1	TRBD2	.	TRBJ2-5	CSVEGPSSGKETQYF	TGCAGCGTTGAAGGTCCCTCTAGCGGAAAAGAGACCCAGTACTTC
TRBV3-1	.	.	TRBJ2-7	CASSQAAGQGFEQYF	TGTGCCAGCAGCCAAGCGGCGGGACAAGGTTTCGAGCAGTACTTC
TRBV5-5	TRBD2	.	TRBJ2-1	CASSPDMGGEVDEQFF	TGTGCCAGCAGCCCCGATATGGGAGGGGAGGTCGATGAGCAGTTCTTC
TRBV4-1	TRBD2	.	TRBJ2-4	CASSPSGGASKNIQYF	TGCGCCAGCAGCCCGAGCGGGGGGGCCTCCAAAAACATTCAGTACTTC
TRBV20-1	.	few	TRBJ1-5	CSAKESSNQPQHF	TGCAGTGCTAAGGAGTCGAGCAATCAGCCCCAGCATTTT
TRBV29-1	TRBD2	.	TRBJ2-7	CSVLDGRSSYEQYF	TGCAGCGTTCTTGACGGGAGGTCGTCCTACGAGCAGTACTTC
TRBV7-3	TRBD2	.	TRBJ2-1	CASSRSGSSYNEQFF	TGTGCCAGCAGCCGGAGCGGGAGCTCCTACAATGAGCAGTTCTTC
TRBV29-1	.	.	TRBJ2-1	CSVPSSYNEQFF	TGCAGCGTTCCTAGCTCCTACAATGAGCAGTTCTTC
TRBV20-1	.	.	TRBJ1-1	CSARTQGGTEAFF	TGCAGTGCTAGAACTCAGGGAGGCACTGAAGCTTTCTTT
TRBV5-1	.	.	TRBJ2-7	CASSLALTPYEQYF	TGCGCCAGCAGCTTGGCGCTGACACCCTACGAGCAGTACTTC
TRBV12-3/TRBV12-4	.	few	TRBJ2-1	CASSFGAEQFF	TGTGCCAGCAGTTTCGGGGCAGAGCAGTTCTTC
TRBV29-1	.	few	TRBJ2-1	CSVVQNNEQFF	TGCAGCGTTGTCCAAAACAATGAGCAGTTCTTC
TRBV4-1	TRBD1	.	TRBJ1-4	CASSLTGGSNEKLFF	TGCGCCAGCAGCCTAACAGGGGGATCTAATGAAAAACTGTTTTTT
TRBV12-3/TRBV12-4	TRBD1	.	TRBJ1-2	CASKGTDYGYTF	TGTGCCAGCAAAGGGACAGACTATGGCTACACCTTC
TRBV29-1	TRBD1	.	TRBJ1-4	CSVTLFDRVNEKLFF	TGCAGCGTGACCCTCTTCGACAGGGTTAATGAAAAACTGTTTTTT
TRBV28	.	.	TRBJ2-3	CASSLRSRPDTQYF	TGTGCCAGCAGTTTACGATCTCGGCCAGATACGCAGTATTTT
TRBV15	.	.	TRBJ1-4	CATSRDPGDGEKLFF	TGTGCCACCAGCAGAGATCCAGGGGACGGTGAAAAACTGTTTTTT